This TCR beta chain was identified in a study of CD8 T cells in Susac syndrome (dated by TCRdb to the late 2010s). Looking at the study overall: Of the Susac syndrome patients who were sequenced, over five had clinically active disease and 8 or 9 were in clinical remission. Susac syndrome patients were therapy-naive, on corticosteroids (some also receiving IVIg), or on IVIg alone at blood withdrawal. The study used repertoire sequencing to test whether antigen drove CD8+ T cell activation and differentiation in Susac syndrome. General study outcomes and caveats: The CD4+ T cell repertoire of patients with Susac syndrome showed no detectable clonal expansion. The number of individuals in the TCR sequencing and HLA analysis was recognized as being relatively small.

In regard to this clonotype: Its antigen is not yet known. The input lacks base qualities; no much larger clone sits a single base away.

From V the trimming removes 4 bases and from J it removes 12 bases, while the gene matches leave 9 bases of the junction unaccounted for. Its CDR3 holds 15 amino acids, cysteine through phenylalanine. Left in the record is the CDR3 DNA by itself, 45 bases read in frame from the first base. Via the germline V gene, CDR1 is SGDLS and CDR2 YYNGEE. Peripheral blood CD8+ and CD4+ T cells from healthy donors, Susac syndrome patients and multiple sclerosis patients were profiled using high-throughput TCR beta sequencing. The Susac syndrome patients fulfilled recently defined diagnostic criteria for either definite or probable disease. Bulk CD8+ and CD4+ T cells were purified magnetically by negative isolation, whereas CD8+ TEMRA cells were enriched by FACS. Blood was collected in EDTA tubes and processed within 24 hours, with PBMCs isolated through density gradient centrifugation. PBMCs intended for TCR sequencing were cryopreserved in liquid nitrogen and were subsequently thawed in a 37 degrees C water bath. The sorted or isolated CD4+, CD8+ and CD8+ TEMRA cells reached a purity of at least 90%.

RNA was extracted using the RNeasy kit, and roughly 0.5 to 1 microgram was reverse transcribed with random hexamers. The immunoSEQ multiplex PCR assay, covering 54 Vbeta and 13 Jbeta segments, was used to amplify TCR beta CDR3 regions. To correct PCR amplification bias, a synthetic template baseline was used for both primer optimization and computational correction. As for the authors' bioinformatics: Only productive sequences were kept, with reads annotated to V, D and J genes according to IMGT and analyzed in immunoSEQ Analyzer. Clonality was computed as one minus Shannon entropy normalized by log2 of the number of productive unique sequences. For each patient and control, public and private clones were evaluated within the 100 most prevalent clones. Clones were defined as Susac-specific if absent from the healthy and MS cohorts, from around 1,000 published viral clones and from other ImmuneACCESS disease sequences. The raw public reads went through TCRdb reprocessing: fastp at Q25, MiXCR clone calling, in-frame beta chains kept. Rows matching on CDR3 protein sequence are summarized as one entry with the most common DNA and genes. TCRdb, rather than the study authors, made the V and J calls. This sample gives around 170,000 distinct CDR3 sequences in total; 90% to 95% of them show up just once. Over 0.095% of the sample comes from the top ten.

The clonotype comes from a human donor with Susac syndrome. The V and J segments used are TRBV9 and TRBJ2-1; TRBD2 aligns with 14 central bases. The sequencing sample was made of CD4+ T cells from PBMCs. The CDR3 corresponds to CASSPRGTSGGVQFF. The bases are TGTGCCAGCAGCCCAAGAGGGACTAGCGGGGGTGTGCAGTTCTTC.